Listed here are 2 T cell receptor beta chains from one sample, sequenced in a study of CD4 T cells in relation to SARS-CoV-2 and coronaviruses. The antigens of these receptors remain unknown. Before the COVID-19 pandemic, during about 2011-2019, CD4+ T cells were taken from unexposed donors. CD4+ T cells were isolated from the cells after 10 days of culture. Assay: immunoSEQ multiplex PCR; the TCRdb copy retains only in-frame clones and omits some. The sample gives approximately 20,000 clones, under 70% of which show up once; more than 9.5% is in the top ten. The source material was CD4+ T cells from PBMCs, cultured in vitro. These receptors came from a human donor in good health.

J is TRBJ1-2 and V is TRBV7-2, with 8 nucleotides matching TRBD1. The germline gives CDR1 SGHTA, CDR2 FQGNSA. J lost 4 bases, V lost 6 bases, and 13 bases had no gene match. There are 16 residues in the CDR3. The CDR3 DNA reads TGTGCCAGCAGGCCCAACCCGACAGGGGCCCTCTATGGCTACACCTTC. The encoded protein is CASRPNPTGALYGYTF.

The chain joins TRBV10-3 to TRBJ2-3; 8 nucleotides line up with TRBD2. This CDR3 spans 15 amino acids. With V trimmed by 4 bases and J by 9 bases, 12 bases remained unmatched. Germline assignment: CDR1 ENHRY and CDR2 SYGVKD. This CDR3 reads CAISGGLAGGVTQYF. The CDR3, as DNA: TGTGCCATCAGTGGGGGATTGGCGGGAGGAGTCACGCAGTATTTT.